A single sample is the source of the 15 T cell receptor beta chains below, sequenced in a study of shared clonotypes between healthy human individuals. TCRdb keeps only in-frame clones here, not all; method: immunoSEQ multiplex PCR. This sample has about 660,000 clones, with 74% found just once. The sequencing sample was made of memory CD4+ T cells sorted from blood. Subset given: CD45RA-negative fraction. These receptors were taken from a woman aged 25-40 years in good health.

The chain joins TRBV30 to TRBJ2-5; D is unclear. The J call may be wrong; the DNA end is better matched by TRBJ2-7. Germline assignment: CDR1 GTSNPN and CDR2 SVGIG (reference sequence). The CDR3 extends over 12 amino acids. This CDR3 reads CAWSAPVYEQYF. The DNA for the CDR3 is TGTGCCTGGAGTGCTCCAGTCTACGAGCAGTACTTC.

J is TRBJ1-3 and V is TRBV30; no reliable D call. The CDR3 extends over 13 amino acids. Germline lookup yields CDR1 GTSNPN and CDR2 SVGIG (reference sequence). V gave up 3 bases and J gave up 2 bases, with 8 bases separating them. In nucleotides, the CDR3 is TGTGCCTGGAGATACCCCCCTGGAAACACCATATATTTT. Its protein product is CAWRYPPGNTIYF.

This clone was seen once. The genes are TRBV5-5 and TRBJ2-7, with 12 bases fitting TRBD2. This CDR3 region has 16 residues. Trimming removed 0 bases from V and 4 bases from J; junction bases left unmatched: 5. Germline V CDR1 and CDR2: SGHKS, YYEKEE (reference sequence). The CDR3 loop is CASSLELAGGIYEQYF. The CDR3 DNA reads as TGTGCCAGCAGCTTGGAACTAGCGGGAGGCATATACGAGCAGTACTTC.

The CDR3 loop reads CASSPGTSGYYNEQFF. In DNA, the CDR3 is TGTGCCAGCAGCCCGGGGACTAGCGGATATTACAATGAGCAGTTCTTC. The chain carries TRBV5-4 and TRBJ2-1; 11 positions match TRBD2. The germline V gene encodes CDR1 SGHNT and CDR2 YYREEE (reference sequence). This CDR3 is 16 amino acids long. Unmatched junction bases numbered 7, after V lost 4 bases and J lost 4 bases.

The chain couples TRBV19 to TRBJ2-1, with 12 bases identical to TRBD2. Germline CDR1 and CDR2: LNHDA and SQIVND (reference sequence). The V gene end was trimmed by 1 base and the J gene end by 14 bases; junction bases not matched to a gene: 12. The CDR3 consists of 16 residues. For the CDR3, the DNA is TGTGCCAGTAGTATAGGGCATGGACTAGCGGGAAAGAGGGAGTTCTTC. It yields the protein CASSIGHGLAGKREFF.

V gene TRBV27 combines with J gene TRBJ2-7; TRBD1 aligns across 7 bases. The CDR3 spans 16 residues. The J segment lost 5 bases and the V segment lost 2 bases, leaving 12 bases of the junction unmatched. Germline V gene sequence: CDR1 MNHEY, CDR2 SMNVEV (reference sequence). The chain's CDR3 is CASSLEGQRVMDEQYF. The DNA for the CDR3 is TGTGCCAGCAGTTTAGAGGGACAGAGGGTGATGGACGAGCAGTACTTC.

This rearrangement joins TRBV7-6 to TRBJ2-5; TRBD2 matches at 8 bases. V dropped 5 bases and J dropped 4; count of bases not matched to a gene: 6. CDR1 and CDR2 from the germline V gene are SGHVS and FNYEAQ. The CDR3 is made up of 14 amino acids. DNA of the CDR3: TGTGCCAGCAGCCCTCGGGGGGGGGCAGAGACCCAGTACTTC. Translated: CASSPRGGAETQYF. The full variable domain, rest sourced from reference TRBV7-6 and TRBJ2-5, is GAGVSQSPRYKVTKRGQDVALRCDPISGHVSLYWYRQALGQGPEFLTYFNYEAQQDKSGLPNDRFSAERPEGSISTLTIQRTEQRDSAMYRCASSPRGGAETQYFGPGTRLLVL.

J is TRBJ1-1 and V is TRBV27, with unresolved D. This CDR3 is 13 amino acids long. V was cut by 4 bases and J by 3 bases, with 9 bases left in between. Germline V CDR1 and CDR2: MNHEY, SMNVEV (reference sequence). CDR3 amino acids: CASSYTRDTEAFF. In nucleotides, the CDR3 is TGTGCCAGCAGTTATACGAGGGACACTGAAGCTTTCTTT.

This clone was seen more than once but under ten times. CDR3 bases: TGCGCCAGCAGTGACAGGGCCTTCGACGGGGGGGAGCTGTTTTTT. The encoded protein is CASSDRAFDGGELFF. This chain connects TRBV10-1 to TRBJ2-2, with D perhaps TRBD1 (5 bases). V was trimmed by 3 bases and J by 8 bases, leaving 16 bases between them. Germline V CDR1 and CDR2: WNHNN, SYGVQD (reference sequence). This CDR3 comprises 15 residues.

This clone has just one count. The CDR3 region is CASSIGLRSRSGYTF. The CDR3 bases are TGTGCCAGTAGTATAGGGTTAAGGAGCCGGAGTGGCTACACCTTC. V and J are TRBV19 and TRBJ1-2; D gene ambiguous. Trimming took 1 base from V and 7 from J, leaving 16 bases between them. The CDR3 is 15 amino acids. The germline V gene has CDR1 LNHDA and CDR2 SQIVND (reference sequence).

This clone showed up many times. The CDR3 DNA reads TGCAGCGTTCAACAGGGGGGCATTGGGGAAGCTTTCTTT. This translates into CSVQQGGIGEAFF. The chain joins TRBV29-1 to TRBJ1-1, with 8 bases that match TRBD1. The CDR3 has 13 residues. CDR1 and CDR2 from the germline V gene are SQVTM and ANQGSEA. The junction had 10 bases not matched to a gene; V was cut back by 5 bases and J by 8 bases.

The chain joins TRBV10-3 to TRBJ2-5; TRBD2 matches 8 bases. This CDR3 spans 15 amino acids. The V gene end was trimmed by 2 bases and the J gene end by 0 bases; junction bases not matched to a gene: 2. Germline-derived CDR1 and CDR2 are ENHRY and SYGVKD. For the CDR3, the DNA is TGTGCCATCAGTGAGGTAGCGGGATACCAAGAGACCCAGTACTTC. It encodes CAISEVAGYQETQYF.

This chain links TRBV7-9 with TRBJ2-7; 10 positions match TRBD2. CDR1 is SEHNR, CDR2 FQNEAQ, per germline (reference sequence). V lost 5 bases, J lost 5 bases, and 12 bases stayed unmatched. The CDR3 is 16 residues long. CDR3 nucleotides: TGTGCCAGCAGCCCAAAGAGCGGGAGGGCCCCCAACGAGCAGTACTTC. This gives the protein CASSPKSGRAPNEQYF.

The chain recombines TRBV6-5 with TRBJ2-7, with D unresolved. The CDR3 is 14 amino acids. Germline V gene sequence: CDR1 MNHEY, CDR2 SVGAGI. The germline V and J ends were trimmed by 2 bases and 2 bases, with 10 bases remaining between them. CDR3 sequence (DNA): TGTGCCAGCAGTTACCTGGTCGGCCCCTACGAGCAGTACTTC. This sequence encodes CASSYLVGPYEQYF.

Worth noting for this clone: This same CDR3 is encoded by further DNA sequences in the sample. The V gene is TRBV2, the J gene TRBJ2-1, with D perhaps matching TRBD1 (6 bases). Per the germline V gene, CDR1 is SNHLY and CDR2 is FYNNEI. The CDR3 covers 12 residues. V was shortened by 7 bases and J by 6 bases, with 10 bases between the two germline ends. CDR3 region: CASTPRGNEQFF. The CDR3 region has the DNA TGTGCCAGCACACCCAGGGGCAATGAGCAGTTCTTC. Looking up the rest from reference TRBV2 and TRBJ2-1 gives the full variable domain: EPEVTQTPSHQVTQMGQEVILRCVPISNHLYFYWYRQILGQKVEFLVSFYNNEISEKSEIFDDQFSVERPDGSNFTLKIRSTKLEDSAMYFCASTPRGNEQFFGPGTRLTVL.